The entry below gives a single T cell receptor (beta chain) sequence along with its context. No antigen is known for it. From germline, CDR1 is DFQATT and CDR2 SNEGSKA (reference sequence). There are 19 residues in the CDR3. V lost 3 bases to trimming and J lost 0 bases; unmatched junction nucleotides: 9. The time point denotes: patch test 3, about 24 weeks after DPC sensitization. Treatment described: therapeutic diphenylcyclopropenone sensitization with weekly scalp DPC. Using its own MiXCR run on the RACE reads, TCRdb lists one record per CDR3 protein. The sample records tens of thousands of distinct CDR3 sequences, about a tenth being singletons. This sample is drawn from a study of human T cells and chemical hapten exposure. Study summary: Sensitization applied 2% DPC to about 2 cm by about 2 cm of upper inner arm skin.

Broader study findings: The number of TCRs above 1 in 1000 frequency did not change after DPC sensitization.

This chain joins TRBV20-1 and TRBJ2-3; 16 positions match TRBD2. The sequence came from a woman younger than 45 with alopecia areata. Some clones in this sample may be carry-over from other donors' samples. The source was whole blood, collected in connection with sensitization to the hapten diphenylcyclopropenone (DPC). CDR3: CSARGSGTSGRGSTDTQYF. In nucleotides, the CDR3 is TGCAGTGCTAGGGGATCCGGGACTAGCGGGAGGGGCAGCACAGATACGCAGTATTTT.